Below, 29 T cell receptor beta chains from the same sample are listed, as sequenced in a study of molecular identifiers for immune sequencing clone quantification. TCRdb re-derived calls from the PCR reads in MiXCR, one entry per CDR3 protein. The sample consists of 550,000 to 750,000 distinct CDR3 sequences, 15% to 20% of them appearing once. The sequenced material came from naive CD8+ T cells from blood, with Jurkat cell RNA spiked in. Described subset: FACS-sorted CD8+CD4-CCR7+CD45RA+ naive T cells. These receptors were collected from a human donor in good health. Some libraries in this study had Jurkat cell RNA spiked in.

This CDR3 reads CASSPGQGPAWEQYF. CDR3 nucleotides: TGCGCCAGCAGCCCGGGACAGGGGCCCGCGTGGGAGCAGTACTTC. The chain combines TRBV5-1 with TRBJ2-7, with 10 bases that match TRBD1. The CDR3 totals 15 residues. Trimming cost V 4 bases and J 7 bases; bases outside gene matches: 11. Germline lookup yields CDR1 SGHRS and CDR2 YFSETQ. The full variable domain, with the rest looked up from reference TRBV5-1 and TRBJ2-7, is KAGVTQTPRYLIKTRGQQVTLSCSPISGHRSVSWYQQTPGQGLQFLFEYFSETQRNKGNFPGRFSGRQFSNSRSEMNVSTLELGDSALYLCASSPGQGPAWEQYFGPGTRLTVT.

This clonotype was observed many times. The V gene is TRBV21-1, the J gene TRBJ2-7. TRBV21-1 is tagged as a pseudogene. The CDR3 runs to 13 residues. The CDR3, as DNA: TGTGCCAGCAGCATCAGAGAAATCTACGAGCAGTACTTC. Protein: CASSIREIYEQYF.

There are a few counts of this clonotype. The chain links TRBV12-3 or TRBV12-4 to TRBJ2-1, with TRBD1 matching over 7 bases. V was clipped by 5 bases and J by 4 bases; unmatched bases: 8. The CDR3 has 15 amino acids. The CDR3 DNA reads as TGTGCCAGCAGTATCAAGACAGGGCAATACAATGAGCAGTTCTTC. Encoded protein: CASSIKTGQYNEQFF.

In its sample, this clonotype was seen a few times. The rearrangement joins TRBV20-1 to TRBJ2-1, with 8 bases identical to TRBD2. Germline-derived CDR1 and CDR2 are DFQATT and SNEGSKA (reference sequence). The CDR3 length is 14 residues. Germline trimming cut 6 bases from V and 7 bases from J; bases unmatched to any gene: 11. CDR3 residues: CSASTGTRGNEQFF. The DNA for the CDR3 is TGCAGTGCCAGCACCGGGACTAGAGGTAATGAGCAGTTCTTC.

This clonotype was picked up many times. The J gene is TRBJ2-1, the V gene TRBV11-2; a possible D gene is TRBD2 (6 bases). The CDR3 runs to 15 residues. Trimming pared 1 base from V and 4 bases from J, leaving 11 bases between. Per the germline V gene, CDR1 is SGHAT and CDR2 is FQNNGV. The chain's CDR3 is CASSLVNSGYNEQFF. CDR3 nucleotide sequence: TGTGCCAGCAGCTTAGTAAATAGCGGATACAATGAGCAGTTCTTC.

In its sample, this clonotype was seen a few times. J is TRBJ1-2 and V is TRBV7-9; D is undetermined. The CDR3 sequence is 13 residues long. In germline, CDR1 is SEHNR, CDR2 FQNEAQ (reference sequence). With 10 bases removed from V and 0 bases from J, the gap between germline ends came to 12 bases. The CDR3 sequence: CATLGSSNYGYTF. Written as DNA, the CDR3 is TGTGCCACTCTGGGGTCCTCTAACTATGGCTACACCTTC.

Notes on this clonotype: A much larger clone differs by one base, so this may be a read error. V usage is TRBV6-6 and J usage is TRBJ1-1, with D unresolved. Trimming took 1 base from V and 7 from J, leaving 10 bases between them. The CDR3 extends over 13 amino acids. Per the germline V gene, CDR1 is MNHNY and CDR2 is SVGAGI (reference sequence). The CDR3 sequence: CASSYYSGGEAFF. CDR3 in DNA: TGTGCCAGCAGTTACTACAGTGGTGGTGAAGCTTTCTTT.

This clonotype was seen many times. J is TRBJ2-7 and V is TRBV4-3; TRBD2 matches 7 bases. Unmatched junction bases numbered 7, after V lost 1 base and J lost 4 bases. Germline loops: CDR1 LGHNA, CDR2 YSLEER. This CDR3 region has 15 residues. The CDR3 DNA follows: TGCGCCAGCAGCCAAGTGTGGGCGGGAGAATACGAGCAGTACTTC. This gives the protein CASSQVWAGEYEQYF.

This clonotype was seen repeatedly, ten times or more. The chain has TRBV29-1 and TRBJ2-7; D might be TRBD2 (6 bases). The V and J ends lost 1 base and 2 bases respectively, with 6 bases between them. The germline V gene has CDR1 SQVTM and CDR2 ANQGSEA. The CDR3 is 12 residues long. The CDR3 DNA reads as TGCAGCGTTGAAGCGGGGGCCTACGAGCAGTACTTC. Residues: CSVEAGAYEQYF.

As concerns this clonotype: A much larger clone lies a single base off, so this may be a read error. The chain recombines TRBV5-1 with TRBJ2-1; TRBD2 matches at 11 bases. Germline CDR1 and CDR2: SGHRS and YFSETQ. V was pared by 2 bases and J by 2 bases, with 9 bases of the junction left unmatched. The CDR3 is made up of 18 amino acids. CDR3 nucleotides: TGCGCCAGCAGCTTAATAGCGGGGGGGCCCGGTGCCTACAATGAGCAGTTCTTC. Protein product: CASSLIAGGPGAYNEQFF. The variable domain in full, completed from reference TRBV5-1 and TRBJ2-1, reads KAGVTQTPRYLIKTRGQQVTLSCSPISGHRSVSWYQQTPGQGLQFLFEYFSETQRNKGNFPGRFSGRQFSNSRSEMNVSTLELGDSALYLCASSLIAGGPGAYNEQFFGPGTRLTVL.

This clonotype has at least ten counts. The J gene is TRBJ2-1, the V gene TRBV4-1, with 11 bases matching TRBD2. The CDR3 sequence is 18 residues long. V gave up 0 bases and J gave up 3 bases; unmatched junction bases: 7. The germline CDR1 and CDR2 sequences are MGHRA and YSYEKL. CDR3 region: CASSQDTTSGGSYNEQFF. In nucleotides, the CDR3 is TGCGCCAGCAGCCAAGATACTACTAGCGGGGGTAGCTACAATGAGCAGTTCTTC.

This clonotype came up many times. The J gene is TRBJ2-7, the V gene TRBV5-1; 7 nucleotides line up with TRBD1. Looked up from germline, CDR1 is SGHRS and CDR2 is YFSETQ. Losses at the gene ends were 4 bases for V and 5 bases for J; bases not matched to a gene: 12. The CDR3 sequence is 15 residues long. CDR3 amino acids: CASSPSRATGDEQYF. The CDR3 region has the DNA TGCGCCAGCAGCCCGTCCAGGGCAACAGGGGACGAGCAGTACTTC.

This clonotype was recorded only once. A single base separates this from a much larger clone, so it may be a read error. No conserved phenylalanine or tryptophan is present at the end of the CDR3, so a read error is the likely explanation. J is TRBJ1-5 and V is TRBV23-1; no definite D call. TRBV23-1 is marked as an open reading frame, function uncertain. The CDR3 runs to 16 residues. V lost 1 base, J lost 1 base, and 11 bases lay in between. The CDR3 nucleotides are TGCGCCAGCAGTCAATGGTCGGAGCCCAGCAATCAGCCCCAGCATTAT. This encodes CASSQWSEPSNQPQHY.

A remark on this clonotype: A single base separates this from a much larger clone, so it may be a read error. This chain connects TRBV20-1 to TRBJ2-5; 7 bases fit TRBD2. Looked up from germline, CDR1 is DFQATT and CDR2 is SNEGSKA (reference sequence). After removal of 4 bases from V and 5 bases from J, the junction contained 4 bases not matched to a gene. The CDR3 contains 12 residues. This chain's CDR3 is CSATTSAETQYF. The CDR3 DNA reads TGCAGTGCTACCACTAGCGCGGAGACCCAGTACTTC.

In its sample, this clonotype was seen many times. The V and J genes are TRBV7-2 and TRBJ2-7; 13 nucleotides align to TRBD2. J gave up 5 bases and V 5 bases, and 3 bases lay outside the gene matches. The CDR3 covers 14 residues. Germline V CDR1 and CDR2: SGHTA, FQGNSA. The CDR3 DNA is TGTGCCAGCAGCCCAGGACTAGCGGGAGACGAGCAGTACTTC. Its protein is CASSPGLAGDEQYF.

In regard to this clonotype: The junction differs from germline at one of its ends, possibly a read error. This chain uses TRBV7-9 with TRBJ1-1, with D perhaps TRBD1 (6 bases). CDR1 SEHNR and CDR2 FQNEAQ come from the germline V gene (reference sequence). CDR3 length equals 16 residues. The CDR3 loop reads CASSSRDTQRGTKAFF. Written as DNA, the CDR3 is TGTGCCAGCAGTTCCCGGGACACCCAAAGGGGCACTAAAGCTTTCTTT.

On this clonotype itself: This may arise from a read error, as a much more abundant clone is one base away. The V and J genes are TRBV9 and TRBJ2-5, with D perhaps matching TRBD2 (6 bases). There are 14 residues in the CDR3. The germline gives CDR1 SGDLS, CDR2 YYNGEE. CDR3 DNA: TGTGCCAGCACCCCAGAGGGGCGGGAAGAGACCCGGTACTTC. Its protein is CASTPEGREETRYF.

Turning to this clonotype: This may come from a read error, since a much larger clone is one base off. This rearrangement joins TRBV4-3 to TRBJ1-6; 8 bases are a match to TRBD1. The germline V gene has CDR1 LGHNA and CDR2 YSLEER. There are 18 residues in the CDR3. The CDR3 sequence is CASSQDRSGGPYNSPRHF. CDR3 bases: TGCGCCAGCAGCCAAGATCGGTCAGGGGGCCCCTATAATTCACCCCGCCACTTT.

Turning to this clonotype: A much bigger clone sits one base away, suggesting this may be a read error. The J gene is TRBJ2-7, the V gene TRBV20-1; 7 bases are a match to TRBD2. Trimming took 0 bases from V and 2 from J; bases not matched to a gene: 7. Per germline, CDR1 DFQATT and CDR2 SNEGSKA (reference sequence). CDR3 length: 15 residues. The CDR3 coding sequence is TGCAGTGCTAGAGATCTGGCGGGAGATCCCTACGAGCAGTACTTC. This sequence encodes CSARDLAGDPYEQYF.

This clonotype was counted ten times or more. The CDR3 protein is CASSQEISGQSYGYTF. CDR3 bases: TGCGCCAGCAGCCAAGAGATTTCAGGGCAGAGCTATGGCTACACCTTC. V is TRBV4-3 and J is TRBJ1-2; weak D call: TRBD1 (5 bases). The germline V gene encodes CDR1 LGHNA and CDR2 YSLEER. Trimming took 0 bases from V and 4 from J, leaving 15 bases between them. The CDR3 contains 16 residues.

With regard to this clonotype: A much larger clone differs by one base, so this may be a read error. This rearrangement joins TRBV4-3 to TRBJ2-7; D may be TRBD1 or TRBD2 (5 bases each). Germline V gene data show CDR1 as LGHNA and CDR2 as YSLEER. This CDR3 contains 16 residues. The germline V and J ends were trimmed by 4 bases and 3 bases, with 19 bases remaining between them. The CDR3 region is CASSLKTGTGGYEQYF. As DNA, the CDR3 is TGCGCCAGCAGCCTTAAGACCGGGACGGGTGGCTACGAGCAGTACTTC.

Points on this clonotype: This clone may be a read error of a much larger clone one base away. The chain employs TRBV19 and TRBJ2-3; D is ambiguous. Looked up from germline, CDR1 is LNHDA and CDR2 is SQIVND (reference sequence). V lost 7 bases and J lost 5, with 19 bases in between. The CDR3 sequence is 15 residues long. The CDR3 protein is CASNNNFSLGDTQYF. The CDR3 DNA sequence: TGTGCCAGTAATAATAACTTTTCTTTGGGAGATACGCAGTATTTT.

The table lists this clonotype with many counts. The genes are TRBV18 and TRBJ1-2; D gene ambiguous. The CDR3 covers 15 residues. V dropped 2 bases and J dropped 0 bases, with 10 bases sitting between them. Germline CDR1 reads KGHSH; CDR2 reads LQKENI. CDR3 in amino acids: CASSPIRATNYGYTF. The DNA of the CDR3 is TGTGCCAGCTCACCAATCCGTGCAACTAACTATGGCTACACCTTC.

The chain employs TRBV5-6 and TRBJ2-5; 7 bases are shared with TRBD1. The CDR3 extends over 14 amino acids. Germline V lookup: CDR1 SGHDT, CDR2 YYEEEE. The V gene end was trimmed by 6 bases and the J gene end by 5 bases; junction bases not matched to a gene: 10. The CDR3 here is CASIAQGYRETQYF. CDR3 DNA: TGTGCCAGCATTGCACAGGGGTATCGGGAGACCCAGTACTTC.

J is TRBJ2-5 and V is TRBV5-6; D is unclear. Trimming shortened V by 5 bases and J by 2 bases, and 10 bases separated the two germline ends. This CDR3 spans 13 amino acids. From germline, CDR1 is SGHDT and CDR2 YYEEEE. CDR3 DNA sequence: TGTGCCAGCAGTGATATGAGACAAGAGACCCAGTACTTC. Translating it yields CASSDMRQETQYF.

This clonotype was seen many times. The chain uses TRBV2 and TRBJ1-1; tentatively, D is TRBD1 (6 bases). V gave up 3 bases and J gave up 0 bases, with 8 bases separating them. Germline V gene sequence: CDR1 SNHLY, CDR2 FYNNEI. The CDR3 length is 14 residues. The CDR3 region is CASSDRGLNTEAFF. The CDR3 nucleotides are TGTGCCAGCAGTGACAGGGGCCTGAACACTGAAGCTTTCTTT.

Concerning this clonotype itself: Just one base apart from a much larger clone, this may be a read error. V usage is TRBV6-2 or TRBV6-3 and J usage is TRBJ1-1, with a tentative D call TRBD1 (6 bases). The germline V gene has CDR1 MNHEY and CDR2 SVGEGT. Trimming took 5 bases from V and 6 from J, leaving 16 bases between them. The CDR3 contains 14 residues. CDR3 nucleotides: TGTGCCAGCAGTCAAGGGACACTTAACGCTGAAGCTTTCTTT. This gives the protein CASSQGTLNAEAFF.

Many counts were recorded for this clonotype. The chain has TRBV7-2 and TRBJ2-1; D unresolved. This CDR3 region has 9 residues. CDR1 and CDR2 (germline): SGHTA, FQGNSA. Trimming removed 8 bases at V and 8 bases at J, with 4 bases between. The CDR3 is CASQDEQFF. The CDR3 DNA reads TGTGCCAGCCAGGATGAGCAGTTCTTC.

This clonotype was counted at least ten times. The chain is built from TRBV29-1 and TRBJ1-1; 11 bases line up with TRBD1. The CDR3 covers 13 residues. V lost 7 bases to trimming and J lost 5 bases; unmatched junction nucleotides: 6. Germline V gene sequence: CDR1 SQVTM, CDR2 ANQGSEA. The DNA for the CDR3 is TGCAGCGCCCAGGACAGGGGGCATACTGAAGCTTTCTTT. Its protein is CSAQDRGHTEAFF.